Shown below are 21 T cell receptor beta chains from a single sample sequenced in a study of cytomegalovirus exposure and HLA in healthy donors. The PCR employed 60 Vbeta primers together with 13 Jbeta primers. The method was immunoSEQ multiplex PCR; TCRdb's version includes in-frame clones alone and lacks a portion of them. The table has about 79,000 clones, roughly 69% seen once; the top ten hold approximately 7%. The sample taken for sequencing was PBMCs. These receptors were obtained from a woman between 50 and 59 years old in good health and CMV-seropositive.

The CDR3 DNA sequence: TGTGCCAGCAGTACCGGGTCTTCTAGCACCATATATTTT. It translates to CASSTGSSSTIYF. The chain uses TRBV5-5 and TRBJ1-3; D ambiguous. The CDR3 runs 13 residues. V shed 5 bases and J shed 9 bases, with 15 bases lying between them. In germline, CDR1 is SGHKS, CDR2 YYEKEE (reference sequence).

This clone was observed a handful of times. The chain links TRBV4-1 to TRBJ2-1; TRBD1 agrees at 10 bases. The CDR3 covers 15 residues. Per germline, CDR1 MGHRA and CDR2 YSYEKL. Trimming took 3 bases from V and 3 from J; bases not matched to a gene: 2. The DNA for the CDR3 is TGCGCCAGCAGCCAGACAGGGGGCTTCTACAATGAGCAGTTCTTC. Translated: CASSQTGGFYNEQFF.

V gene TRBV28 combines with J gene TRBJ2-5; TRBD1 aligns across 7 bases. The CDR3 sequence is 13 residues long. The V gene end was trimmed by 6 bases and the J gene end by 1 base; junction bases not matched to a gene: 2. Germline V lookup: CDR1 MDHEN, CDR2 SYDVKM. The CDR3 sequence: CASRWTGQETQYF. CDR3 nucleotide sequence: TGTGCCAGCAGATGGACAGGCCAAGAGACCCAGTACTTC.

The genes are TRBV5-4 and TRBJ2-2; 7 bases fit TRBD1. CDR1 and CDR2 from the germline V gene are SGHNT and YYREEE (reference sequence). V lost 2 bases and J lost 4; bases outside the gene matches: 5. The CDR3 is 15 residues long. The CDR3 is CASSLDRAVTGELFF. CDR3 in DNA: TGTGCCAGCAGCTTAGACAGGGCTGTCACCGGGGAGCTGTTTTTT. Complete variable domain (other parts from reference TRBV5-4 and TRBJ2-2): ETGVTQSPTHLIKTRGQQVTLRCSSQSGHNTVSWYQQALGQGPQFIFQYYREEENGRGNFPPRFSGLQFPNYSSELNVNALELDDSALYLCASSLDRAVTGELFFGEGSRLTVL.

The chain couples TRBV9 to TRBJ1-3; tentative D call: TRBD1 (6 bases). Trimming stripped 0 bases from V and 2 bases from J, with 9 bases between. CDR1 is SGDLS and CDR2 is YYNGEE in the germline V gene. CDR3 length: 15 amino acids. CDR3 amino acids: CASSVAWGPGNTIYF. The CDR3, as DNA: TGTGCCAGCAGCGTAGCTTGGGGGCCTGGAAACACCATATATTTT.

This clone has a handful of counts. J is TRBJ2-7 and V is TRBV7-6; D is unclear. V lost 5 bases to trimming and J lost 6 bases, with 11 bases between them. In germline, CDR1 is SGHVS, CDR2 FNYEAQ. This CDR3 contains 12 residues. The CDR3 sequence is CASSPGGPEQYF. CDR3 in DNA: TGTGCCAGCAGCCCTGGCGGCCCCGAGCAGTACTTC.

The chain is built from TRBV18 and TRBJ1-1; D might be TRBD1 (5 bases). The germline gives CDR1 KGHSH, CDR2 LQKENI. Trimming took off 6 bases at V and 11 bases at J, with 16 bases between the two ends. The CDR3 consists of 12 residues. The CDR3 reads CASSKGRAPAFF. In DNA, the CDR3 is TGTGCCAGCTCCAAGGGGAGGGCCCCGGCTTTCTTT.

V gene TRBV2 combines with J gene TRBJ2-7; possibly TRBD1 for D (6 bases). CDR1 is SNHLY, CDR2 FYNNEI, per germline. This CDR3 comprises 11 residues. V lost 6 bases to trimming and J lost 5 bases, with 8 bases between them. The CDR3 is CASRGADEQYV. In DNA form, the CDR3 reads TGTGCCAGCAGGGGGGCCGACGAGCAGTACGTC.

This clone was found once. This chain uses TRBV11-2 with TRBJ1-2, with D unresolved. Trimming shortened V by 6 bases and J by 7 bases, and 18 bases separated the two germline ends. This CDR3 comprises 14 residues. Germline V gives CDR1 SGHAT, CDR2 FQNNGV. The CDR3 here is CASRLYRAVGGYTF. In nucleotides, the CDR3 is TGTGCCAGCAGATTATATCGCGCGGTTGGTGGCTACACCTTC. The full variable domain, rest sourced from reference TRBV11-2 and TRBJ1-2, is EAGVAQSPRYKIIEKRQSVAFWCNPISGHATLYWYQQILGQGPKLLIQFQNNGVVDDSQLPKDRFSAERLKGVDSTLKIQPAKLEDSAVYLCASRLYRAVGGYTFGSGTRLTVV.

This clone has just a few counts. The CDR3: CAISSTGTGVSNQPQHF. The CDR3 DNA is TGTGCCATCAGTTCGACCGGGACAGGGGTTAGCAATCAGCCCCAGCATTTT. The genes are TRBV10-3 and TRBJ1-5; 10 nucleotides line up with TRBD1. The V segment lost 5 bases and the J segment 0 bases; nucleotides outside the gene matches: 7. The length of the CDR3 is 17 residues. In germline, CDR1 is ENHRY, CDR2 SYGVKD.

The V gene is TRBV6-1, the J gene TRBJ1-2, with D hard to call. Trimming removed 0 bases at V and 3 bases at J, with 11 bases between. CDR3 length: 15 amino acids. Per germline, CDR1 MNHNS and CDR2 SASEGT. The DNA for the CDR3 is TGTGCCAGCAGTGAAGCAGCAGGCTGGGACTATGGCTACACCTTC. This encodes CASSEAAGWDYGYTF.

This clone was counted only a few times. V and J are TRBV7-2 and TRBJ1-1; 11 positions match TRBD1. Per germline, CDR1 SGHTA and CDR2 FQGNSA. The CDR3 length is 17 residues. The V segment lost 5 bases and the J segment 2 bases; nucleotides outside the gene matches: 10. CDR3: CASSPRTGGVRNTEAFF. The CDR3 nucleotides read TGTGCCAGCAGCCCCCGGACAGGGGGCGTCAGAAACACTGAAGCTTTCTTT.

The chain links TRBV5-4 to TRBJ2-1, with 7 bases matching TRBD1. Germline CDR1 reads SGHNT; CDR2 reads YYREEE (reference sequence). Trimming took 2 bases from V and 0 from J; bases not matched to a gene: 5. This CDR3 is 16 amino acids long. Here the CDR3 DNA reads TGTGCCAGCAGCTTACCGGGACAGAGCTCCTACAATGAGCAGTTCTTC. Translated: CASSLPGQSSYNEQFF.

This chain joins TRBV15 and TRBJ2-4; the D gene is possibly TRBD1 (6 bases). This CDR3 is built from 16 residues. V was cut by 3 bases and J by 0 bases, with 12 bases left in between. Germline-derived CDR1 and CDR2 are LNHNV and YYDKDF (reference sequence). This chain's CDR3 is CATSSRTGLAKNIQYF. The DNA for the CDR3 is TGTGCCACCAGCAGCCGAACAGGGCTAGCCAAAAACATTCAGTACTTC.

This clone was counted a few times. This chain's CDR3 is CASSVDRSVYEKLFF. In DNA, the CDR3 is TGTGCCAGCAGTGTCGACAGGAGCGTGTACGAAAAACTGTTTTTT. V gene TRBV28 combines with J gene TRBJ1-4; D possibly corresponds to TRBD1 (6 bases). This CDR3 contains 15 residues. Germline CDR1 is MDHEN and CDR2 is SYDVKM. V lost 5 bases to trimming and J lost 8 bases, with 18 bases between them.

The gene calls are TRBV5-1 and TRBJ1-1, with D uncertain. The germline V gene encodes CDR1 SGHRS and CDR2 YFSETQ. Trimming pared 6 bases from V and 3 bases from J, leaving 21 bases between. The CDR3 extends over 16 amino acids. DNA of the CDR3: TGCGCCAGCACCCCCCACCGGAGACGGCCCCACACTGAAGCTTTCTTT. It encodes CASTPHRRRPHTEAFF.

V usage is TRBV2 and J usage is TRBJ1-2; 9 nucleotides align to TRBD1. The CDR3 is 14 amino acids. V dropped 6 bases and J dropped 7; count of bases not matched to a gene: 9. Germline CDR1 SNHLY, CDR2 FYNNEI. The CDR3 here is CASSLGQGITGYTF. In nucleotides, the CDR3 is TGTGCCAGCAGCCTAGGACAGGGGATTACTGGCTACACCTTC. Looking up the rest from reference TRBV2 and TRBJ1-2 gives the full variable domain: EPEVTQTPSHQVTQMGQEVILRCVPISNHLYFYWYRQILGQKVEFLVSFYNNEISEKSEIFDDQFSVERPDGSNFTLKIRSTKLEDSAMYFCASSLGQGITGYTFGSGTRLTVV.

This clone was recorded once. The same CDR3 also results from other DNA sequences found in this sample. The V gene is TRBV7-8, the J gene TRBJ2-2; D unresolved. Trimming shortened V by 5 bases and J by 3 bases, and 13 bases separated the two germline ends. Germline V gene data show CDR1 as SGHVS and CDR2 as FQNEAQ. The CDR3 has 15 residues. The CDR3 is CASSPRRVDTGELFF. CDR3 coding DNA: TGTGCCAGCAGCCCCCGCCGGGTAGACACCGGGGAGCTGTTTTTT.

The chain has TRBV4-2 and TRBJ2-2, with 10 bases identical to TRBD2. The germline V gene has CDR1 LGHNA and CDR2 YNFKEQ. With V trimmed by 1 base and J by 7 bases, 9 bases remained unmatched. The CDR3 has 17 amino acids. The CDR3 region has the DNA TGTGCCAGCAGCCAAGGTTCCAGCGGGGGGGCTGGCGGGGAGCTGTTTTTT. Translation gives CASSQGSSGGAGGELFF.

The J gene is TRBJ1-5, the V gene TRBV4-1; 7 bases agree with TRBD1. V lost 1 base to trimming and J lost 11 bases; unmatched junction nucleotides: 14. The CDR3 contains 16 residues. Germline V gene lookup returns CDR1 MGHRA and CDR2 YSYEKL. CDR3 loop: CASSQAAEISTGSQHF. CDR3 DNA sequence: TGCGCCAGCAGCCAAGCGGCGGAGATTTCGACAGGGTCCCAGCATTTT.

This chain uses TRBV6-1 with TRBJ1-1, with D tentatively TRBD1 (5 bases). The CDR3 is 12 amino acids. The germline V and J ends were trimmed by 9 bases and 0 bases, with 8 bases remaining between them. Germline values: CDR1 MNHNS, CDR2 SASEGT. The CDR3 sequence is CASGHLNTEAFF. The CDR3 DNA reads TGTGCCAGTGGACACTTGAACACTGAAGCTTTCTTT.